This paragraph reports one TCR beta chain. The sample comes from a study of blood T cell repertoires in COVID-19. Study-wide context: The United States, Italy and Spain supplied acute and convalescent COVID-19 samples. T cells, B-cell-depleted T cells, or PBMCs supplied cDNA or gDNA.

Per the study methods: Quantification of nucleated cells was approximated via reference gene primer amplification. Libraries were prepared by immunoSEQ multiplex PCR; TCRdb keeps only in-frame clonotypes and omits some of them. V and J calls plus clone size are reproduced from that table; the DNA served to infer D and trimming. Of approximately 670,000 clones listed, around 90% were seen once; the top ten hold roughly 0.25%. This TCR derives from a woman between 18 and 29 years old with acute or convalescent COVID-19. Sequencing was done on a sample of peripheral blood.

The CDR3 nucleotides read TGTGCCAGCAGTTACATCGAGTACGAGCAGTACTTC. Translated: CASSYIEYEQYF. The V gene is TRBV6-6, the J gene TRBJ2-7; D is ambiguous. Trimming cost V 2 bases and J 4 bases, with 6 bases left between them. The CDR3 is made up of 12 amino acids. Germline V gives CDR1 MNHNY, CDR2 SVGAGI (reference sequence).